These 32 T cell receptor beta chains share one sample of origin, sequenced in a study of blood T cell repertoires in COVID-19. Data came from immunoSEQ multiplex PCR; TCRdb stores just in-frame clones and leaves some out. There are over 60,000 clones in the sample; more than 70% occur only once, and about 40% lies in the top ten. The sequencing input was peripheral blood. Receptors originate from a woman aged 80 or over with active or convalescent COVID-19.

The chain links TRBV9 to TRBJ2-6; 12 positions agree with TRBD1. In germline, CDR1 is SGDLS, CDR2 YYNGEE. This CDR3 spans 18 amino acids. Trimming at V came to 4 bases and at J to 0 bases, leaving 5 bases not matched to a gene. For the CDR3, the DNA is TGTGCCAGCAGCTCCTCGGGACAGGGGGCCTCTGGGGCCAACGTCCTGACTTTC. This codes for CASSSSGQGASGANVLTF.

V usage is TRBV9 and J usage is TRBJ2-3; 8 bases agree with TRBD2. The V and J ends lost 4 bases and 2 bases, in that order; junction bases with no gene match: 9. Germline assignment: CDR1 SGDLS and CDR2 YYNGEE. The CDR3 length is 16 residues. CDR3 DNA: TGTGCCAGCAGCCCCCGGACGGGGGGGCCCACAGATACGCAGTATTTT. This codes for CASSPRTGGPTDTQYF.

The V gene is TRBV9, the J gene TRBJ1-1; maybe TRBD1 (6 bases). The length of the CDR3 is 14 residues. V lost 3 bases and J 0 bases, leaving 9 bases between the germline ends. Germline loops: CDR1 SGDLS, CDR2 YYNGEE. The CDR3 here is CASSEDSMNTEAFF. The CDR3 DNA reads TGTGCCAGCAGCGAGGACAGCATGAACACTGAAGCTTTCTTT.

This sequence joins TRBV7-3 and TRBJ2-3; D perhaps matches TRBD2 (5 bases). Trimming left V 2 bases short and J 2 bases short, with 8 bases between. The CDR3 covers 14 residues. The germline gives CDR1 SGHTA, CDR2 FQGTGA. For the CDR3, the DNA is TGTGCCAGCAGCTTAGAGGGTAACACAGATACGCAGTATTTT. Amino acid sequence: CASSLEGNTDTQYF.

V gene TRBV29-1 combines with J gene TRBJ2-2; perhaps TRBD1 as D (6 bases). V shed 4 bases and J shed 4 bases, with 10 bases lying between them. The germline V gene has CDR1 SQVTM and CDR2 ANQGSEA. The length of the CDR3 is 13 residues. CDR3 amino acids: CSVAPQGTGELFF. The DNA of the CDR3 is TGCAGCGTTGCCCCACAGGGCACCGGGGAGCTGTTTTTT.

The V gene is TRBV5-5, the J gene TRBJ1-1; 7 bases map to TRBD1. The ends lost 4 bases at V and 6 bases at J; junction bases unmatched: 12. This CDR3 has 15 amino acids. The V gene's germline CDR1 is SGHKS and CDR2 YYEKEE (reference sequence). CDR3 in amino acids: CASSRDATRGSEAFF. CDR3 DNA sequence: TGTGCCAGCAGCCGAGACGCAACCAGGGGGTCTGAAGCTTTCTTT.

This clone was recorded only once. The V and J genes are TRBV4-2 and TRBJ1-6; 7 nucleotides line up with TRBD1. Looked up from germline, CDR1 is LGHNA and CDR2 is YNFKEQ. V dropped 1 base and J dropped 7; count of bases not matched to a gene: 4. This CDR3 comprises 15 residues. In DNA form, the CDR3 reads TGTGCCAGCAGCCAAGGACAGGGATCCAATTCACCCCTCCACTTT. Translated: CASSQGQGSNSPLHF.

This rearrangement joins TRBV6-1 to TRBJ1-4; 9 bases agree with TRBD1. The germline CDR1 and CDR2 sequences are MNHNS and SASEGT. CDR3 size: 15 residues. V lost 6 bases, J lost 2 bases, and 4 bases stayed unmatched. The CDR3 bases are TGTGCCAGCAGACCCGGGACAGGGACTAATGAAAAACTGTTTTTT. This gives the protein CASRPGTGTNEKLFF.

The chain employs TRBV18 and TRBJ1-1, with D possibly being TRBD1 (5 bases). Germline V gene lookup returns CDR1 KGHSH and CDR2 LQKENI. Trimming removed 3 bases at V and 1 base at J, with 12 bases between. The CDR3 covers 15 residues. The CDR3 DNA reads as TGTGCCAGCTCACCGGCGGGACCCAGGAACACTGAAGCTTTCTTT. Translating it yields CASSPAGPRNTEAFF.

The chain combines TRBV5-4 with TRBJ2-2; D may be TRBD2 (6 bases). Trimming removed 0 bases at V and 0 bases at J, with 15 bases between. The CDR3 is 18 amino acids. CDR1 SGHNT and CDR2 YYREEE come from the germline V gene (reference sequence). CDR3 amino acids: CASSLGVLRETNTGELFF. Here the CDR3 DNA reads TGTGCCAGCAGCTTGGGGGTACTCCGGGAGACGAACACCGGGGAGCTGTTTTTT.

This chain uses TRBV7-2 with TRBJ2-3; 11 bases match TRBD2. The CDR3 runs to 18 residues. The junction had 10 bases not matched to a gene; V was cut back by 4 bases and J by 1 base. The germline CDR1 and CDR2 sequences are SGHTA and FQGNSA. The CDR3 protein is CASSWGSLAGAGTDTQYF. In nucleotides, the CDR3 is TGTGCCAGCAGCTGGGGGTCACTAGCGGGGGCTGGCACAGATACGCAGTATTTT.

This clone was recorded once. The chain carries TRBV5-4 and TRBJ2-4; the D is unclear. Germline-derived CDR1 and CDR2 are SGHNT and YYREEE (reference sequence). The CDR3 length is 13 residues. Trimming pared 2 bases from V and 9 bases from J, leaving 12 bases between. Here the CDR3 DNA reads TGTGCCAGCAGCTTTATTCCAGTCAGCATTCAGTACTTC. Protein product: CASSFIPVSIQYF.

This clone appeared a single time. This chain joins TRBV7-9 and TRBJ2-7; 7 positions match TRBD1. Losses at the gene ends were 4 bases for V and 3 bases for J; bases not matched to a gene: 12. Germline CDR1 and CDR2: SEHNR and FQNEAQ (reference sequence). This CDR3 region has 16 residues. Here the CDR3 DNA reads TGTGCCAGCAGCTATGGCCGGGACAGAGGAGTCTACGAGCAGTACTTC. Translation gives CASSYGRDRGVYEQYF. Variable domain in full (rest from reference TRBV7-9 and TRBJ2-7): DTGVSQNPRHKITKRGQNVTFRCDPISEHNRLYWYRQTLGQGPEFLTYFQNEAQLEKSRLLSDRFSAERPKGSFSTLEIQRTEQGDSAMYLCASSYGRDRGVYEQYFGPGTRLTVT.

The V and J genes are TRBV9 and TRBJ1-5; the D gene is possibly TRBD1 (5 bases). The ends were cut back, 4 bases at V and 6 bases at J, with 11 bases in the middle. The CDR3 has 13 amino acids. CDR1 and CDR2 (germline): SGDLS, YYNGEE. The CDR3 DNA is TGTGCCAGCAGCCCAGGGATAGGTCAGCCCCAGCATTTT. This codes for CASSPGIGQPQHF.

The chain is built from TRBV5-5 and TRBJ2-5; 9 bases map to TRBD1. V lost 4 bases, J lost 3 bases, and 4 bases stayed unmatched. In germline, CDR1 is SGHKS, CDR2 YYEKEE (reference sequence). The CDR3 consists of 14 residues. CDR3 DNA sequence: TGTGCCAGCAGCCGGACAGGGGAAGAAGAGACCCAGTACTTC. Translated: CASSRTGEEETQYF.

V usage is TRBV11-2 and J usage is TRBJ2-7; D is uncertain. The CDR3 length is 14 residues. The germline V gene has CDR1 SGHAT and CDR2 FQNNGV. The V end lost 0 bases, the J end lost 4 bases, and 10 bases lay between the germline ends. The CDR3 sequence is CASSLEILLYEQYF. CDR3 nucleotide sequence: TGTGCCAGCAGCTTAGAAATCCTGTTATACGAGCAGTACTTC.

The chain combines TRBV7-2 with TRBJ2-3; 10 bases are shared with TRBD1. The CDR3 is 15 amino acids. CDR1 and CDR2 (germline): SGHTA, FQGNSA. V dropped 7 bases and J dropped 2; count of bases not matched to a gene: 6. This CDR3 is CASNPGTGATDTQYF. CDR3 nucleotides: TGTGCCAGCAACCCTGGGACAGGGGCCACAGATACGCAGTATTTT.

This chain uses TRBV13 with TRBJ1-5; D is unclear. The CDR3 consists of 14 residues. CDR1 and CDR2 (germline): PRHDT, FYEKMQ (reference sequence). V was pared by 0 bases and J by 5 bases, with 8 bases between. The CDR3 DNA reads TGTGCCAGCAGCTTAGGCGGGAGGGATCAGCCCCAGCATTTT. It specifies CASSLGGRDQPQHF.

This rearrangement joins TRBV27 to TRBJ2-1, with 10 bases fitting TRBD1. Germline trimming cut 6 bases from V and 5 bases from J; bases unmatched to any gene: 10. CDR3 length equals 16 residues. Germline V gene sequence: CDR1 MNHEY, CDR2 SMNVEV (reference sequence). In DNA, the CDR3 is TGTGCCAGCAGCTCAGCCGGGACAGGGGCCAACAATGAGCAGTTCTTC. Amino acids: CASSSAGTGANNEQFF.

This chain uses TRBV4-3 with TRBJ2-2, with D possibly matching TRBD1 (5 bases). The CDR3 spans 14 residues. V lost 3 bases and J 3 bases, leaving 8 bases between the germline ends. CDR1 and CDR2 (germline): LGHNA, YSLEER. In DNA form, the CDR3 reads TGCGCCAGCAGCCAGGGGCTGGACACCGGGGAGCTGTTTTTT. Translation gives CASSQGLDTGELFF.

The V call is TRBV7-2, the J call TRBJ1-2, with D possibly being TRBD1 (6 bases). The V end was cut by 5 bases, the J end by 1 base, with 14 bases between. The CDR3 sequence is 15 residues long. CDR1 and CDR2 from the germline V gene are SGHTA and FQGNSA. CDR3 loop: CASSTGTPNNYGYTF. CDR3 sequence (DNA): TGTGCCAGCAGCACCGGGACACCGAATAACTATGGCTACACCTTC.

In its sample, this clone was seen once. The chain is built from TRBV7-2 and TRBJ2-5; TRBD2 agrees at 12 bases. This CDR3 is 16 amino acids long. Unmatched junction bases numbered 8, after V lost 5 bases and J lost 4 bases. The V gene's germline CDR1 is SGHTA and CDR2 FQGNSA. The CDR3 spells CASSLLTSGGAETQYF. CDR3 sequence (DNA): TGTGCCAGCAGCCTACTGACTAGCGGGGGAGCAGAGACCCAGTACTTC.

The chain carries TRBV6-5 and TRBJ1-2; 7 bases align to TRBD1. V lost 2 bases and J lost 8; bases outside the gene matches: 5. The CDR3 has 13 amino acids. Germline-derived CDR1 and CDR2 are MNHEY and SVGAGI. CDR3 DNA sequence: TGTGCCAGCAGTTACAGGTGGACAGGAGGCTACACCTTC. Translated, it gives CASSYRWTGGYTF.

The V and J genes are TRBV5-1 and TRBJ1-4, with D possibly matching TRBD1 (5 bases). The germline V gene has CDR1 SGHRS and CDR2 YFSETQ. Trimming took off 4 bases at V and 0 bases at J, with 10 bases between the two ends. CDR3 length: 15 amino acids. CDR3 coding DNA: TGCGCCAGCAGCACCTCACAGGCAACTAATGAAAAACTGTTTTTT. Encoded protein: CASSTSQATNEKLFF.

This clone occurred a few times. The chain has TRBV7-2 and TRBJ1-5; D uncertain. The CDR3 sequence is 13 residues long. The germline CDR1 and CDR2 sequences are SGHTA and FQGNSA. Trimming took 1 base from V and 6 from J, leaving 7 bases between them. This CDR3 reads CASSLGPGQPQHF. The CDR3 DNA reads TGTGCCAGCAGCTTAGGTCCGGGTCAGCCCCAGCATTTT. The whole variable domain, filled in from reference TRBV7-2 and TRBJ1-5, reads GAGVSQSPSNKVTEKGKDVELRCDPISGHTALYWYRQSLGQGLEFLIYFQGNSAPDKSGLPSDRFSAERTGGSVSTLTIQRTQQEDSAVYLCASSLGPGQPQHFGDGTRLSIL.

V is TRBV13 and J is TRBJ2-3; TRBD2 aligns across 13 bases. This CDR3 has 17 residues. CDR1 and CDR2 from the germline V gene are PRHDT and FYEKMQ (reference sequence). J gave up 2 bases and V 5 bases, and 7 bases lay outside the gene matches. The CDR3 reads CASSRRLAGGTTDTQYF. The CDR3 bases are TGTGCCAGCAGCCGCCGACTAGCGGGGGGTACCACAGATACGCAGTATTTT.

The chain combines TRBV6-5 with TRBJ1-5; D gene uncertain. This CDR3 comprises 12 residues. Trimming stripped 5 bases from V and 5 bases from J, with 7 bases between. CDR1 and CDR2 from the germline V gene are MNHEY and SVGAGI. CDR3 coding DNA: TGTGCCAGCAGTATAGGAGATCAGCCCCAGCATTTT. Translation: CASSIGDQPQHF.

The CDR3 is CASSHAQGRRASTDTQYF. The CDR3 DNA reads as TGTGCCAGCAGCCATGCGCAGGGAAGAAGAGCTAGCACAGATACGCAGTATTTT. The gene calls are TRBV3-1 (or the pseudogene TRBV3-2) and TRBJ2-3, with a possible D match to TRBD1 (5 bases). This CDR3 has 18 residues. V was shortened by 3 bases and J by 0 bases, with 19 bases between the two germline ends. Germline V gives CDR1 LGHDT, CDR2 YNNKEL (reference sequence).

This sequence joins TRBV6-5 and TRBJ2-7; D not resolved. V lost 11 bases and J 6 bases, leaving 14 bases between the germline ends. The CDR3 runs to 11 residues. Germline V gene lookup returns CDR1 MNHEY and CDR2 SVGAGI. This CDR3 is CAAAYVAEQYF. In DNA form, the CDR3 reads TGTGCCGCGGCCTATGTTGCCGAGCAGTACTTC.

V usage is TRBV5-6 and J usage is TRBJ2-7; D ambiguous. V lost 0 bases and J lost 3, with 7 bases in between. The germline gives CDR1 SGHDT, CDR2 YYEEEE. CDR3 size: 13 residues. CDR3 amino acids: CASSLGADYEQYF. CDR3 nucleotides: TGTGCCAGCAGCTTGGGGGCCGACTACGAGCAGTACTTC.

The chain joins TRBV30 to TRBJ1-3; D is uncertain. CDR1 and CDR2 (germline): GTSNPN, SVGIG (reference sequence). CDR3 length: 12 amino acids. Trimming left V 1 base short and J 8 bases short, with 9 bases between. CDR3 sequence reads: CAWSEEAHTIYF. The CDR3 nucleotides are TGTGCCTGGAGTGAAGAGGCTCACACCATATATTTT. Combining the CDR3 with reference TRBV30 and TRBJ1-3 gives the whole variable domain SQTIHQWPATLVQPVGSPLSLECTVEGTSNPNLYWYRQAAGRGLQLLFYSVGIGQISSEVPQNLSASRPQDRQFILSSKKLLLSDSGFYLCAWSEEAHTIYFGEGSWLTVV.

This rearrangement joins TRBV2 to TRBJ2-7; 8 bases are a match to TRBD2. Germline V gives CDR1 SNHLY, CDR2 FYNNEI. The CDR3 length is 14 residues. Trimming at V came to 4 bases and at J to 3 bases, leaving 5 bases not matched to a gene. CDR3: CASSVAGGGYEQYF. In nucleotides, the CDR3 is TGTGCCAGCAGTGTGGCGGGGGGAGGCTACGAGCAGTACTTC.